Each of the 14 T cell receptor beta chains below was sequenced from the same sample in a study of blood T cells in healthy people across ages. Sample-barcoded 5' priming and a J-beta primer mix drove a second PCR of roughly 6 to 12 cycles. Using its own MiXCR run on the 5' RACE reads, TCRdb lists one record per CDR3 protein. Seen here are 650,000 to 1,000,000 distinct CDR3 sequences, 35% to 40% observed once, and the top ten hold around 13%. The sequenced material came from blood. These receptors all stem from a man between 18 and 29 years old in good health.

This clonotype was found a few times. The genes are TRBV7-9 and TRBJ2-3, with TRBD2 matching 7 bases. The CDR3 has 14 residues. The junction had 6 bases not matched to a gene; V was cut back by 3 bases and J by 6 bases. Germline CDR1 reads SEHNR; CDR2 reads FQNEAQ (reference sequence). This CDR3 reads CASSFGTNGDTQYF. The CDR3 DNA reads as TGTGCCAGCAGCTTCGGGACTAATGGGGATACGCAGTATTTT.

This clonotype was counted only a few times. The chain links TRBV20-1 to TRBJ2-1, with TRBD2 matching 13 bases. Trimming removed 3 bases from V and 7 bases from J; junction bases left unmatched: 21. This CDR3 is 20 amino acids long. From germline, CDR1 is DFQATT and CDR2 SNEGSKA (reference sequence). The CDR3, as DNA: TGCAGTGCTAGGGACGTCCTTCTAGGACTAGCGGGGGAAACGGGGAATGAGCAGTTCTTC. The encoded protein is CSARDVLLGLAGETGNEQFF.

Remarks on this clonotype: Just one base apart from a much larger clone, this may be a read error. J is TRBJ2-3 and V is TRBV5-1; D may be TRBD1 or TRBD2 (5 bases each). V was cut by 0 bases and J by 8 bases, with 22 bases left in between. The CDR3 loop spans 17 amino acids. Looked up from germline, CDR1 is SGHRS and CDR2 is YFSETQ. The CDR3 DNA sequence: TGCGCCAGCAGCTTGGTGGCCCAGCCAGGGCTTGGAGGTACGCAGTATTTT. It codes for CASSLVAQPGLGGTQYF.

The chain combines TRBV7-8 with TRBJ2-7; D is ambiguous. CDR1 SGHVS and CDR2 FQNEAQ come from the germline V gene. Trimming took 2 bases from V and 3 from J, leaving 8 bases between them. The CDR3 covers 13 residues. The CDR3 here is CASSLIISYEQYF. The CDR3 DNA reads TGTGCCAGCAGCTTAATTATCAGCTACGAGCAGTACTTC.

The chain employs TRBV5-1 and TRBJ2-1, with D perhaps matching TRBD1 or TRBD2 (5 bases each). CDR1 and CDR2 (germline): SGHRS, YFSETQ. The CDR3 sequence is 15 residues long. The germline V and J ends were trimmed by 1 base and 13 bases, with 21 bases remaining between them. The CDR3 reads CASSLRVSRTGTQFF. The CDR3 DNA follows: TGCGCCAGCAGCTTGCGCGTCTCACGGACGGGGACCCAGTTCTTC.

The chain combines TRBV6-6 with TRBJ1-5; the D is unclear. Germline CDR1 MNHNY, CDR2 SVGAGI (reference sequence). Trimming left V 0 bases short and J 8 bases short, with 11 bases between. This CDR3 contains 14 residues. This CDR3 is CASSYSGSEEPQHF. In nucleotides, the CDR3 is TGTGCCAGCAGTTACTCGGGGTCCGAGGAGCCCCAGCATTTT.

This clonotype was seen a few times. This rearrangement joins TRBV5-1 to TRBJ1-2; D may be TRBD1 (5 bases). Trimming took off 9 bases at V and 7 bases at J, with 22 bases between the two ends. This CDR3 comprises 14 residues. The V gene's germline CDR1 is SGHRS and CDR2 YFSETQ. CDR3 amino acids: CATAAEGDSRGYTF. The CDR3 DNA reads TGCGCCACAGCGGCGGAAGGGGACTCTCGTGGCTACACCTTC.

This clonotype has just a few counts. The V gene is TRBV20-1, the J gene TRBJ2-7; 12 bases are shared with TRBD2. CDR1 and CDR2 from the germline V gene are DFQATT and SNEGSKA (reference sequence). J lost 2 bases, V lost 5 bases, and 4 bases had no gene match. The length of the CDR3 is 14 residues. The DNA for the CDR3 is TGCAGTGCTGAGCTAGCGGGGGGGCCCTACGAGCAGTACTTC. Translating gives CSAELAGGPYEQYF.

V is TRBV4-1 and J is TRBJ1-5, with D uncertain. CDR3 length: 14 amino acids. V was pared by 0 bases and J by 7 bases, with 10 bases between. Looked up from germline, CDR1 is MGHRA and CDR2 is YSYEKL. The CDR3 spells CASSQDFLGQPQHF. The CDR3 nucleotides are TGCGCCAGCAGCCAAGATTTTTTAGGGCAGCCCCAGCATTTT.

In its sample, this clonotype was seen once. The CDR3 protein is CSAIGSPYPEKLFF. The CDR3 bases are TGCAGTGCTATCGGAAGCCCATACCCCGAAAAACTGTTTTTT. V is TRBV20-1 and J is TRBJ1-4; D is uncertain. The CDR3 extends over 14 amino acids. Germline V lookup: CDR1 DFQATT, CDR2 SNEGSKA (reference sequence). V lost 4 bases and J lost 8, with 17 bases in between.

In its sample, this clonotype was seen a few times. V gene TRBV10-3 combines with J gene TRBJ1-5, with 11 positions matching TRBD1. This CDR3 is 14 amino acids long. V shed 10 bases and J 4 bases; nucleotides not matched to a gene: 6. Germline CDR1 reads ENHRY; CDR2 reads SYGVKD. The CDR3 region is CATSGQGGNQPQHF. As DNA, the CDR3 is TGTGCCACCTCGGGACAGGGGGGAAATCAGCCCCAGCATTTT.

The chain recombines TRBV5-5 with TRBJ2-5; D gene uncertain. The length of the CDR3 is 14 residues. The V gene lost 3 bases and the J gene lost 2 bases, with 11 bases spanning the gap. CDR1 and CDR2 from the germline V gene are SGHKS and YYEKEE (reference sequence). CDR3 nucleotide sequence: TGTGCCAGCAGCTGGATAGTGCGGCAAGAGACCCAGTACTTC. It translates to CASSWIVRQETQYF.

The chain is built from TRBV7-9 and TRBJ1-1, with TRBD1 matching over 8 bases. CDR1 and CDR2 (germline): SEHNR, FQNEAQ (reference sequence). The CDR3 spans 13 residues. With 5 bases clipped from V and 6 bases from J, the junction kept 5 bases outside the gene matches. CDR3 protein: CASSRTGLAEAFF. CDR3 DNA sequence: TGTGCCAGCAGCCGGACAGGGCTGGCTGAAGCTTTCTTT.

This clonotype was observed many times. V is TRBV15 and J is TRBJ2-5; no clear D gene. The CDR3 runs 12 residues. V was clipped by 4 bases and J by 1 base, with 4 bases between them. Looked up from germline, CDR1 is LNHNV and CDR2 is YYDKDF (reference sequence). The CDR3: CATSTTQETQYF. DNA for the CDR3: TGTGCCACCAGCACTACCCAAGAGACCCAGTACTTC.